Detailed here is one TCR beta chain. What it binds is not known. MiXCR was run by TCRdb on the RT-PCR reads, yielding one entry per CDR3 protein. This sample yields about 19,000 distinct CDR3 sequences, of which roughly 70% are seen a single time; about 2.4% belongs to the top ten. This entry belongs to a study of yellow fever vaccine responses in identical twins. Findings of the study overall: Reportedly, twins' vaccine T cell responses looked partly convergent and partly personalized.

Trimming left V 0 bases short and J 7 bases short, with 9 bases between. The CDR3 consists of 13 residues. The germline V gene encodes CDR1 MGHRA and CDR2 YSYEKL. The chain has TRBV4-1 and TRBJ1-1; D unresolved. The sequence was collected from a woman aged 18-30 years who received the yellow fever vaccine. Specimen: T cells from blood (PBMCs), unsorted or a sorted subset (not recorded which), collected before or after yellow fever vaccination (not recorded which). DNA for the CDR3: TGCGCCAGCAGCCAAGATGGCCGGGTTGAAGCTTTCTTT. This codes for CASSQDGRVEAFF.